Detailed here is one T cell receptor beta chain. This specimen comes from a study of early T cells in non-severe SARS-CoV-2 infection. Germline CDR1 reads LGHNA; CDR2 reads YSLEER. This CDR3 has 16 amino acids. Trimming at V came to 0 bases and at J to 3 bases, leaving 4 bases not matched to a gene. TCRdb itself ran the 5' RACE reads through MiXCR, one entry per CDR3 protein. The repertoire consists of tens of thousands of distinct CDR3 sequences, with 8.5% to 12% occurring once and the leading ten covering just over 4.5%. The specimen was whole blood. The receptor was isolated from an adult who was a healthcare worker with PCR-confirmed SARS-CoV-2 infection or an uninfected control (not recorded which). The V and J genes are TRBV4-3 and TRBJ2-7, with 11 bases matching TRBD1. This CDR3 reads CASSQDLGQGGYEQYF. The CDR3 DNA reads as TGCGCCAGCAGCCAAGATCTGGGACAGGGGGGCTACGAGCAGTACTTC.